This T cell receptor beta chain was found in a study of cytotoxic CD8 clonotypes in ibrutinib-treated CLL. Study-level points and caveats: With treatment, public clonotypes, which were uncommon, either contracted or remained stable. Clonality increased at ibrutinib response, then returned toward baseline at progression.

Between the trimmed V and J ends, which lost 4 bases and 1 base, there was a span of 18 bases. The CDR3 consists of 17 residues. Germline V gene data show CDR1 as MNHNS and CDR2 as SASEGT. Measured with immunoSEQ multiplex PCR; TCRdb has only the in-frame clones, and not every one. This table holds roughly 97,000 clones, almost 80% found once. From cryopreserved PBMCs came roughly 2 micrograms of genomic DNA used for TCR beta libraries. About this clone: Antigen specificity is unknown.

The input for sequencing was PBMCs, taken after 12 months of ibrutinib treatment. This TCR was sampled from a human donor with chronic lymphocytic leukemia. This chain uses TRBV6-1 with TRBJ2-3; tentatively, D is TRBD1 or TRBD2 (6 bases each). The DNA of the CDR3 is TGTGCCAGCAGTGGCGGGGCGTACAGGGAGGGCACAGATACGCAGTATTTT. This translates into CASSGGAYREGTDTQYF.